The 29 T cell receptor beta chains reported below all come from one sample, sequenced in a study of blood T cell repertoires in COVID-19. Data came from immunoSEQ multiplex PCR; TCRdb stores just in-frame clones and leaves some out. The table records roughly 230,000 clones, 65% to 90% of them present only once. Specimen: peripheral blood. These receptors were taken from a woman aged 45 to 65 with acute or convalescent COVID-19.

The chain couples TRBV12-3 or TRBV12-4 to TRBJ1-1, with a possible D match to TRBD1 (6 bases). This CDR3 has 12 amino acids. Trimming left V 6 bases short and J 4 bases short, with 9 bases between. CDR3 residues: CASRRGTTEAFF. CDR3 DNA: TGTGCCAGCAGGAGGGGGACCACTGAAGCTTTCTTT.

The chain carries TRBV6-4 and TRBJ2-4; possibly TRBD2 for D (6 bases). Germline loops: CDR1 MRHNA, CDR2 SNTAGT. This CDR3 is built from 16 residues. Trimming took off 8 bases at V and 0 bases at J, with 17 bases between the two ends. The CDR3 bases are TGTGCCAGCCAGAGGCGGGGTATCATAGCCAAAAACATTCAGTACTTC. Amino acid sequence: CASQRRGIIAKNIQYF.

In nucleotides, the CDR3 is TGTGCCACCAGTGAGCAGATGGCGGGGACCGGGGAGCTGTTTTTT. This encodes CATSEQMAGTGELFF. The chain carries TRBV24-1 and TRBJ2-2; weak D call: TRBD2 (6 bases). Looked up from germline, CDR1 is KGHDR and CDR2 is SFDVKD. The CDR3 has 15 amino acids. V lost 4 bases to trimming and J lost 5 bases, with 13 bases between them.

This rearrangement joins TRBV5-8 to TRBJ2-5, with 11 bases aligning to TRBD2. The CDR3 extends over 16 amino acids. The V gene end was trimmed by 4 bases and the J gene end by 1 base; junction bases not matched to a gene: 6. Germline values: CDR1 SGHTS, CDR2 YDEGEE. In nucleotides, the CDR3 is TGTGCCAGCAGCCCCGGGACTAGCGGACTCCAAGAGACCCAGTACTTC. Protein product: CASSPGTSGLQETQYF.

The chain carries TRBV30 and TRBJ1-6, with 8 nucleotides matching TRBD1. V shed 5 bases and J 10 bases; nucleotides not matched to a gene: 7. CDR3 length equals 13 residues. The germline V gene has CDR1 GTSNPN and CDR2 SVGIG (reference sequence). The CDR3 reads CAWVQGAGSPLHF. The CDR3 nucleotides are TGTGCCTGGGTCCAGGGGGCTGGGTCACCCCTCCACTTT.

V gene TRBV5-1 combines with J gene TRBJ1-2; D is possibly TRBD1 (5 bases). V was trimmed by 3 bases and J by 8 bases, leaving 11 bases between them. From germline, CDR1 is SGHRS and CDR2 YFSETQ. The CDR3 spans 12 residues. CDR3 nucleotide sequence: TGCGCCAGCAGCTCGCAGGGTGAGGGCTACACCTTC. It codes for CASSSQGEGYTF.

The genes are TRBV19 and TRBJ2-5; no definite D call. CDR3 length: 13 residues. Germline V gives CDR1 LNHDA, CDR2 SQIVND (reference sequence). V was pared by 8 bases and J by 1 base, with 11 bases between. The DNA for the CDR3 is TGTGCCAGTTCGGTTACTCTCCAAGAGACCCAGTACTTC. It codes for CASSVTLQETQYF.

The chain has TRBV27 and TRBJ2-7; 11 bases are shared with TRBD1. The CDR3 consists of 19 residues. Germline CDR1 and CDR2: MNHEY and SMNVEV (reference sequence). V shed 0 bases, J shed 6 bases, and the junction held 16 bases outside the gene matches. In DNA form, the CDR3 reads TGTGCCAGCAGTTTATCGTCTATTAATTGGGACAGGGGGACCCCCGAGCAGTACTTC. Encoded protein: CASSLSSINWDRGTPEQYF.

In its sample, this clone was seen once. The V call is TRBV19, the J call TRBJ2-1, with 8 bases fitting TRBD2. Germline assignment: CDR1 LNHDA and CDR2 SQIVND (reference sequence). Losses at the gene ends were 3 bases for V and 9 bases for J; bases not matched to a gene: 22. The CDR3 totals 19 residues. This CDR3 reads CASSMRRLSGGALVREQFF. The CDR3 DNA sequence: TGTGCCAGTAGTATGCGAAGGCTAAGCGGGGGTGCCTTAGTACGTGAGCAGTTCTTC.

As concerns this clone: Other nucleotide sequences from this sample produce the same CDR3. The DNA for the CDR3 is TGTGCCTGGAGTCTCGGCGGAAACACTGAAGCTTTCTTT. Translated, it gives CAWSLGGNTEAFF. The chain joins TRBV30 to TRBJ1-1; no clear D gene. CDR1 and CDR2 from the germline V gene are GTSNPN and SVGIG (reference sequence). Trimming removed 2 bases at V and 2 bases at J, with 9 bases between. CDR3 size: 13 residues. Full variable domain (rest looked up from reference TRBV30 and TRBJ1-1): SQTIHQWPATLVQPVGSPLSLECTVEGTSNPNLYWYRQAAGRGLQLLFYSVGIGQISSEVPQNLSASRPQDRQFILSSKKLLLSDSGFYLCAWSLGGNTEAFFGQGTRLTVV.

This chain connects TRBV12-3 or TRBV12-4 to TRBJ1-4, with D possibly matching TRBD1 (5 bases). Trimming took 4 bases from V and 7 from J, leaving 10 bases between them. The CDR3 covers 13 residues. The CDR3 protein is CASSSGPFEKLFF. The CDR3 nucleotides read TGTGCCAGCAGTTCAGGGCCGTTTGAAAAACTGTTTTTT.

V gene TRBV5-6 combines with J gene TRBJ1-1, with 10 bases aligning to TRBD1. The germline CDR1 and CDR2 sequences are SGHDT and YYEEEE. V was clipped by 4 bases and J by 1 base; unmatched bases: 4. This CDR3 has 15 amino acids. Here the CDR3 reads CASSLRDRGNTEAFF. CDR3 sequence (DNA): TGTGCCAGCAGCCTCCGGGACAGGGGGAACACTGAAGCTTTCTTT.

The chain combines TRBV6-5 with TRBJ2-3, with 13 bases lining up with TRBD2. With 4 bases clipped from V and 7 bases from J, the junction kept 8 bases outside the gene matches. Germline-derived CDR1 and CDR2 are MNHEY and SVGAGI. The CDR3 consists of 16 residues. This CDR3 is CASSSGGTSGTYTQYF. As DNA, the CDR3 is TGTGCCAGCAGTTCTGGGGGGACTAGCGGGACATATACGCAGTATTTT.

CDR3 sequence: CAWSVNIITEAFF. The CDR3 DNA reads TGTGCCTGGAGTGTTAACATCATTACTGAAGCTTTCTTT. The chain links TRBV30 to TRBJ1-1; D not resolved. V was clipped by 0 bases and J by 5 bases, with 10 bases between them. The germline gives CDR1 GTSNPN, CDR2 SVGIG (reference sequence). This CDR3 spans 13 amino acids.

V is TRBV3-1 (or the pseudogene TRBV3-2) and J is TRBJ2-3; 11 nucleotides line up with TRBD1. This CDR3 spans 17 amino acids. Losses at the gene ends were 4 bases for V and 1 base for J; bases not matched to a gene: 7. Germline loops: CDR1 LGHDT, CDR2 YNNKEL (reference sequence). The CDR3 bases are TGTGCCAGCAGCCCCGGGACAGGGGGTGATCGCACAGATACGCAGTATTTT. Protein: CASSPGTGGDRTDTQYF.

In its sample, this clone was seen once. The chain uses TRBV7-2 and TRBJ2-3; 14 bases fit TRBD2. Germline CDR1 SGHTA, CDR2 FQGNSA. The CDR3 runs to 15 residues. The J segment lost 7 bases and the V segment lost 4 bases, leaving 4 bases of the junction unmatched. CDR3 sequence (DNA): TGTGCCAGCAGCTCACGGACTAGCGGGGGGCATACGCAGTATTTT. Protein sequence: CASSSRTSGGHTQYF.

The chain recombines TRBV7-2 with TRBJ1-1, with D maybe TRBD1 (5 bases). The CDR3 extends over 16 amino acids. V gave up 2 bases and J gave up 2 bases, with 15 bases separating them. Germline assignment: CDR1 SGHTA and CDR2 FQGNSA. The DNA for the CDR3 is TGTGCCAGCAGCTTAAATGGGAAGGGGATTAACACTGAAGCTTTCTTT. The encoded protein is CASSLNGKGINTEAFF.

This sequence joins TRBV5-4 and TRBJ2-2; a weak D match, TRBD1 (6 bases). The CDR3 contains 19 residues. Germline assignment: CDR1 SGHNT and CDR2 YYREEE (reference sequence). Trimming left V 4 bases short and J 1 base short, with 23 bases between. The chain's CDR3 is CASSPGYKGVLMNTGELFF. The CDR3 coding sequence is TGTGCCAGCAGCCCAGGTTATAAGGGGGTACTAATGAACACCGGGGAGCTGTTTTTT.

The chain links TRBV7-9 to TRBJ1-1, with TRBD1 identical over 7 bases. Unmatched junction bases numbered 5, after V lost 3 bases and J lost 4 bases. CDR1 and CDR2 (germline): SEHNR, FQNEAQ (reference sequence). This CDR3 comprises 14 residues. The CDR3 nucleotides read TGTGCCAGCAGCTTCCAGACAGGGATCACTGAAGCTTTCTTT. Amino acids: CASSFQTGITEAFF.

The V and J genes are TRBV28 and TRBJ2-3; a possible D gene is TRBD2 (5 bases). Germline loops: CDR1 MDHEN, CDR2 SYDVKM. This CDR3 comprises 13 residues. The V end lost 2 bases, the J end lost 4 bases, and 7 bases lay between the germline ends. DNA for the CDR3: TGTGCCAGCAGTTTACTAGCTCCAGATACGCAGTATTTT. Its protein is CASSLLAPDTQYF.

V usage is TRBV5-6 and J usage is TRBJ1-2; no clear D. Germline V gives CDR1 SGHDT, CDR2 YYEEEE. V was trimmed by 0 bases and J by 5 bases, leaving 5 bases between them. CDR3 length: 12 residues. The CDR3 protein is CASSLDSYGYTF. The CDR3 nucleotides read TGTGCCAGCAGCTTGGACAGTTATGGCTACACCTTC.

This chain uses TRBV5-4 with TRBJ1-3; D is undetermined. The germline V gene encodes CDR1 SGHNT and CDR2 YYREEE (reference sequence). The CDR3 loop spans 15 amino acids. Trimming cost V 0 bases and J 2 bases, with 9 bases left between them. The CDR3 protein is CASSLGGIAGNTIYF. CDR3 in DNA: TGTGCCAGCAGCTTGGGAGGGATTGCTGGAAACACCATATATTTT.

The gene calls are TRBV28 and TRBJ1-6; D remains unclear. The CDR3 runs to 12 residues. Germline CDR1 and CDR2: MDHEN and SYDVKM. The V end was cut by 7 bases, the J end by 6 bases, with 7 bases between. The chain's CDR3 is CASTQANSPLHF. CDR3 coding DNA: TGTGCCAGCACCCAAGCTAATTCACCCCTCCACTTT. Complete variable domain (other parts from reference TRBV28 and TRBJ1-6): DVKVTQSSRYLVKRTGEKVFLECVQDMDHENMFWYRQDPGLGLRLIYFSYDVKMKEKGDIPEGYSVSREKKERFSLILESASTNQTSMYLCASTQANSPLHFGNGTRLTVT.

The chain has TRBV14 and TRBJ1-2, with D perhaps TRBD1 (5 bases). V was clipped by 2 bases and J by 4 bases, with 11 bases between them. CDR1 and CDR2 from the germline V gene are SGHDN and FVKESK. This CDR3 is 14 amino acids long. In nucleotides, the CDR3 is TGTGCCAGCAGCCAAAACCGGGGGGGCTATGGCTACACCTTC. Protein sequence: CASSQNRGGYGYTF.

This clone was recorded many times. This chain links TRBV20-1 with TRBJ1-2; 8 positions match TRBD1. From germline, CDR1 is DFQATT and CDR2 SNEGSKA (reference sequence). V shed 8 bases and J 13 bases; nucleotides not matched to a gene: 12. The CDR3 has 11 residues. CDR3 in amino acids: CSPGQASGITF. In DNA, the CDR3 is TGCAGTCCGGGACAGGCGTCGGGCATCACCTTC.

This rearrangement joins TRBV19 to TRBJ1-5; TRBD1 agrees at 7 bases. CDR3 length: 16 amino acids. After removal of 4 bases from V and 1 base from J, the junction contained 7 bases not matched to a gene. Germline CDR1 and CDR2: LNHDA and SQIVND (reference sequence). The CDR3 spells CASSRFGTESNQPQHF. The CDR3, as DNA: TGTGCCAGTAGTAGGTTCGGGACAGAGAGCAATCAGCCCCAGCATTTT.

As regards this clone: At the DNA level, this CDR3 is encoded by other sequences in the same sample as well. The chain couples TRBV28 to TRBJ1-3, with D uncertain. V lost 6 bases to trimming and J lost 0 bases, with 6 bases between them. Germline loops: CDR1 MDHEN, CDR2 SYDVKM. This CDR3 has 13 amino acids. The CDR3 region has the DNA TGTGCCAGCAGCTTCCTCTCTGGAAACACCATATATTTT. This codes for CASSFLSGNTIYF.

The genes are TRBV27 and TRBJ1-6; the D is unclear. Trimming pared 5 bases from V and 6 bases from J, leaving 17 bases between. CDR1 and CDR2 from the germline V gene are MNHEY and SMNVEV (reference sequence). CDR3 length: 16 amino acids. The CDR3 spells CASSPSVALFNSPLHF. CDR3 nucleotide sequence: TGTGCCAGCAGTCCGTCAGTGGCCCTCTTTAATTCACCCCTCCACTTT.

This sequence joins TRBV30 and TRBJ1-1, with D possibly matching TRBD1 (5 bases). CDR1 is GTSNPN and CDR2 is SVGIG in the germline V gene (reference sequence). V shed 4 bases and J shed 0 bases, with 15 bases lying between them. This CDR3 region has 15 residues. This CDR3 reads CAWTTHRSLNTEAFF. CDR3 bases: TGTGCCTGGACCACTCACAGGTCCCTGAACACTGAAGCTTTCTTT.